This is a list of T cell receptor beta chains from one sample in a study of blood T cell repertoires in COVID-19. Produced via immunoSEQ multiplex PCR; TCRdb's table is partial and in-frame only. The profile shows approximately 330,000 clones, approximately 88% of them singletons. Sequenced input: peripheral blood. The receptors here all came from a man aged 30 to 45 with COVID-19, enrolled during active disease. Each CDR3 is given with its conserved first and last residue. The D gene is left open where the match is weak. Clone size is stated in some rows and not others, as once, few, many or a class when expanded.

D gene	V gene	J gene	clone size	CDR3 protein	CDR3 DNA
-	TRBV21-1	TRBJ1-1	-	CASSKVGTPEAFF	TGTGCCAGCAGCAAAGTAGGGACTCCGGAAGCTTTCTTT
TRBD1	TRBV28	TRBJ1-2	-	CATQTTGGNYGYTF	TGTGCCACCCAAACGACAGGGGGCAATTATGGCTACACCTTC
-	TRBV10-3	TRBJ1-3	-	CAITKDTGSGNTIYF	TGTGCCATCACAAAAGACACCGGATCTGGAAACACCATATATTTT
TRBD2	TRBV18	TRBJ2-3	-	CASSPLSSGGSTDTQYF	TGTGCCAGCTCACCGTTGAGCAGCGGGGGAAGCACAGATACGCAGTATTTT
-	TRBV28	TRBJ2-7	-	CASSLVGPRGEQYF	TGTGCCAGCAGTTTAGTAGGGCCTCGGGGCGAGCAGTACTTC
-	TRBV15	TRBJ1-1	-	CATSRDYQRTEAFF	TGTGCCACCAGCAGAGATTATCAGAGGACTGAAGCTTTCTTT
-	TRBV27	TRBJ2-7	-	CASSLHGGNEQYF	TGTGCCAGCAGTTTACACGGAGGAAACGAGCAGTACTTC
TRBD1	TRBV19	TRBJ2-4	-	CASSRPRGLAKNIQYF	TGTGCCAGTAGTAGGCCAAGGGGGCTAGCCAAAAACATTCAGTACTTC
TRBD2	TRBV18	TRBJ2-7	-	CASSPVAGVWEQYF	TGTGCCAGCTCACCGGTAGCGGGGGTCTGGGAGCAGTACTTC
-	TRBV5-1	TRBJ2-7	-	CASSNTGAVGYEQYF	TGCGCCAGCAGCAACACGGGAGCAGTCGGCTACGAGCAGTACTTC
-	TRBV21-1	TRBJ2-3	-	CASSKEPAGGNTDTQYF	TGTGCCAGCAGCAAAGAGCCAGCCGGGGGTAACACAGATACGCAGTATTTT
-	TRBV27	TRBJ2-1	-	CASSSRTASNEQFF	TGTGCCAGCAGTTCCCGGACTGCATCCAATGAGCAGTTCTTC
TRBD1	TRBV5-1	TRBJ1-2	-	CASSSDRANGYTF	TGCGCCAGCAGCTCCGACAGGGCAAATGGCTACACCTTC
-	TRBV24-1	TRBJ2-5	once	CATSDLEETQYF	TGTGCCACCAGTGACCTAGAAGAGACCCAGTACTTC
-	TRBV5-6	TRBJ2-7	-	CASSLLNSGASEQYF	TGTGCCAGCAGCTTGCTGAATAGTGGGGCTTCCGAGCAGTACTTC
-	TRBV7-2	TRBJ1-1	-	CASGFQGVVNTEAFF	TGTGCCAGCGGATTCCAGGGCGTGGTTAACACTGAAGCTTTCTTT
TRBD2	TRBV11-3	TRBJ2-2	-	CASSQDGGGRWTGELFF	TGTGCCAGCAGCCAGGATGGCGGGGGGCGTTGGACCGGGGAGCTGTTTTTT
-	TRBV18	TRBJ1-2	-	CASSPQELTDLYGYTF	TGTGCCAGCTCACCCCAGGAATTAACAGACCTCTATGGCTACACCTTC
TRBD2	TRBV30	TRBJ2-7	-	CAWSEGLATYEQYF	TGTGCCTGGAGCGAGGGACTAGCGACCTACGAGCAGTACTTC
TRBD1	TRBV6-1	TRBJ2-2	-	CASSEQGTGVAGELFF	TGTGCCAGCAGTGAACAGGGGACAGGGGTGGCAGGGGAGCTGTTTTTT
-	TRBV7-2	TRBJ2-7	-	CASGGSSSYEQYF	TGTGCCAGCGGAGGTTCTAGCTCCTACGAGCAGTACTTC
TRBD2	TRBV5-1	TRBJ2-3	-	CASSILAGATDTQYF	TGCGCCAGCAGCATACTAGCGGGGGCCACAGATACGCAGTATTTT
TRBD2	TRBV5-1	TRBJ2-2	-	CASSLIAGGDTGELFF	TGCGCCAGCAGCTTGATAGCGGGAGGCGACACCGGGGAGCTGTTTTTT
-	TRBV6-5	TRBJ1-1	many	CASSYSGGSTEAFF	TGTGCCAGCAGTTACTCGGGGGGTAGCACTGAAGCTTTCTTT
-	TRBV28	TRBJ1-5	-	CASISRGQGFFQPQHF	TGTGCCAGCATCTCGCGGGGGCAGGGGTTTTTCCAGCCCCAGCATTTT
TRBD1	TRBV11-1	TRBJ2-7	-	CASSLLGDRANYEQYF	TGTGCCAGCAGCCTCCTGGGGGACAGGGCCAACTACGAGCAGTACTTC
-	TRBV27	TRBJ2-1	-	CASSLSTGSNEQFF	TGTGCCAGCAGTTTATCGACAGGTAGCAATGAGCAGTTCTTC
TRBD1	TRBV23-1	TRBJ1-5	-	CASSGTAHNSNQPQHF	TGCGCCAGCAGTGGGACAGCTCACAATAGCAATCAGCCCCAGCATTTT
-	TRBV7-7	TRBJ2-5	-	CASSGGLRQGKETQYF	TGTGCCAGCAGCGGGGGACTGAGGCAGGGTAAAGAGACCCAGTACTTC
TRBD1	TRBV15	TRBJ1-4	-	CATSRDQGAGEKLFF	TGTGCCACCAGCAGAGACCAGGGGGCGGGAGAAAAACTGTTTTTT
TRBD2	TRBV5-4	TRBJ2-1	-	CASSRSPGSSGDEQFF	TGTGCCAGCAGCCGTTCTCCCGGGAGCAGCGGGGATGAGCAGTTCTTC
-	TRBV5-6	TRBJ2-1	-	CASSFIPIGGYNEQFF	TGTGCCAGCAGTTTTATACCCATCGGGGGCTACAATGAGCAGTTCTTC
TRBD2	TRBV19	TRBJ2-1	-	CASSIDGGGVNEQFF	TGTGCCAGTAGTATAGATGGCGGGGGGGTGAATGAGCAGTTCTTC
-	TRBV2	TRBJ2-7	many	CASRGSPIYEQYF	TGTGCCAGTCGTGGGAGTCCAATCTACGAGCAGTACTTC
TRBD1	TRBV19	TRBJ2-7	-	CASSIGTGSSYEQYF	TGTGCCAGTAGTATCGGGACAGGGAGCTCCTACGAGCAGTACTTC
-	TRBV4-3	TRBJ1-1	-	CASSQGGGNTEAFF	TGCGCCAGCAGCCAAGGCGGGGGGAACACTGAAGCTTTCTTT
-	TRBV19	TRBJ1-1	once	CASSIWEGTTEAFF	TGTGCCAGTAGTATTTGGGAGGGGACCACTGAAGCTTTCTTT
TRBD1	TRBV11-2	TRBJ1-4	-	CASSLAGQGLLNEKLFF	TGTGCCAGCAGCTTAGCGGGACAGGGGTTATTGAATGAAAAACTGTTTTTT
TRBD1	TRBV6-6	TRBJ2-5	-	CASSYGQGIGRETQYF	TGTGCCAGCAGTTATGGACAGGGGATCGGTAGGGAGACCCAGTACTTC
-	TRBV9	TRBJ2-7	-	CASSPGPNRAGLRAYEQYF	TGTGCCAGCAGCCCGGGCCCTAACCGAGCGGGCCTCAGAGCGTACGAGCAGTACTTC
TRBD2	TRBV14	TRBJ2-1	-	CASSQLAGGGNEQFF	TGTGCCAGCAGCCAACTAGCGGGGGGGGGTAATGAGCAGTTCTTC
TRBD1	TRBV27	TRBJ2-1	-	CASSLSQGTHYNEQFF	TGTGCCAGCAGTTTATCACAGGGGACACACTACAATGAGCAGTTCTTC
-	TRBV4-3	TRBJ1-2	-	CASSQDFDHTMGYTF	TGCGCCAGCAGCCAAGACTTTGATCACACAATGGGCTACACCTTC
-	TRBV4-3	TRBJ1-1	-	CASSQVRVNTEAFF	TGCGCCAGCAGCCAAGTCAGGGTGAACACTGAAGCTTTCTTT
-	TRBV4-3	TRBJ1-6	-	CASSPRIYSPLHF	TGCGCCAGCAGCCCCCGTATTTATTCACCCCTCCACTTT
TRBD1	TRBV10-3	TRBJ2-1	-	CAISGQGTYNEQFF	TGTGCCATCAGTGGACAGGGAACTTACAATGAGCAGTTCTTC
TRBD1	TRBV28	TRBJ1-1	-	CASIPGQRTEAFF	TGTGCCAGCATACCGGGACAGAGGACTGAAGCTTTCTTT
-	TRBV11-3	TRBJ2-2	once	CASSFYRNTGELFF	TGTGCCAGCAGCTTCTATCGGAACACCGGGGAGCTGTTTTTT
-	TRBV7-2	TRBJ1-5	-	CASSLEARGNQPQHF	TGTGCCAGCAGCTTAGAGGCACGGGGCAATCAGCCCCAGCATTTT
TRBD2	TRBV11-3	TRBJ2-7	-	CASSPHRRGRSDEQYF	TGTGCCAGCAGCCCCCACCGCCGCGGGAGGTCCGACGAGCAGTACTTC
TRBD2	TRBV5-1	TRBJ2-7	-	CASSLGGFGEQYF	TGCGCCAGCAGCCTGGGAGGGTTTGGCGAGCAGTACTTC
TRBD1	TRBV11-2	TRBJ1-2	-	CASSQAQGAGGYTF	TGTGCCAGCAGCCAGGCACAGGGGGCCGGTGGCTACACCTTC